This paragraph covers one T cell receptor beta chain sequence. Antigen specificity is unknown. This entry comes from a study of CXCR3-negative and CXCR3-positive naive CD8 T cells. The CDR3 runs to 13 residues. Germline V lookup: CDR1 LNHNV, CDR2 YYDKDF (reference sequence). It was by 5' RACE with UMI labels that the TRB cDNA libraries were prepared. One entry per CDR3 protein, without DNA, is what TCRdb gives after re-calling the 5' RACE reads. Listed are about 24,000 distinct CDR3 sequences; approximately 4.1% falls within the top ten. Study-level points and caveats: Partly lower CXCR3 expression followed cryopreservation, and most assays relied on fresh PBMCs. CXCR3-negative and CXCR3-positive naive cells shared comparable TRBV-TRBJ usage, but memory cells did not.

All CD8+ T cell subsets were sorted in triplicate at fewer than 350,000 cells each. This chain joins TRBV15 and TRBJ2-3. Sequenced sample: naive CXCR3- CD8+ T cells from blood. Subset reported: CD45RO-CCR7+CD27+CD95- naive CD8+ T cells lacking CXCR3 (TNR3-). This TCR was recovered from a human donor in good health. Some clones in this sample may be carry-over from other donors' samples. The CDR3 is CATSRVQLDTQYF.